This T cell receptor (beta chain) was profiled in a study of cytomegalovirus exposure and HLA in healthy donors. Both 60 Vbeta primers and 13 Jbeta primers went into the PCR. The assay was immunoSEQ multiplex PCR, and TCRdb's table has in-frame clones only and misses some. The data contain 100,000 to 150,000 clones, around 68% of them singletons. Although they were nominally healthy when sampled, donors likely had unrecorded immune exposures. This CDR3 region has 16 residues. Germline CDR1 is MNHNS and CDR2 is SASEGT. The ends were cut back, 1 base at V and 7 bases at J, with 14 bases in the middle. This receptor was identified in a woman between 50 and 59 years old in good health and CMV-seropositive. V usage is TRBV6-1 and J usage is TRBJ1-6; D not resolved. The source material was PBMCs. This CDR3 is CASSEDSFMLNSPLHF. CDR3 bases: TGTGCCAGCAGTGAAGACAGCTTCATGTTAAATTCACCCCTCCACTTT.